Sequencing of this T cell receptor (beta chain) was carried out in a study of shared clonotypes between healthy human individuals. All of the donors resided in Nashville, Tennessee, and each was a Caucasian adult. Method: immunoSEQ multiplex PCR; TCRdb's copy keeps in-frame clones and lacks some. The sample records fewer than 650,000 clones, around 78% being singletons. Sequencing was performed on PBMCs. The clonotype was recovered from a middle-aged woman in good health. Some clones in this sample may be carry-over from other donors' samples.

This chain's CDR3 is CASSGTPVYEQYF. Here the CDR3 DNA reads TGTGCCAGCAGTGGGACACCCGTCTACGAGCAGTACTTC. V usage is TRBV28 and J usage is TRBJ2-7; tentative D call: TRBD1 (6 bases). The CDR3 covers 13 residues. Germline V gives CDR1 MDHEN, CDR2 SYDVKM. Trimming cost V 5 bases and J 3 bases, with 11 bases left between them.